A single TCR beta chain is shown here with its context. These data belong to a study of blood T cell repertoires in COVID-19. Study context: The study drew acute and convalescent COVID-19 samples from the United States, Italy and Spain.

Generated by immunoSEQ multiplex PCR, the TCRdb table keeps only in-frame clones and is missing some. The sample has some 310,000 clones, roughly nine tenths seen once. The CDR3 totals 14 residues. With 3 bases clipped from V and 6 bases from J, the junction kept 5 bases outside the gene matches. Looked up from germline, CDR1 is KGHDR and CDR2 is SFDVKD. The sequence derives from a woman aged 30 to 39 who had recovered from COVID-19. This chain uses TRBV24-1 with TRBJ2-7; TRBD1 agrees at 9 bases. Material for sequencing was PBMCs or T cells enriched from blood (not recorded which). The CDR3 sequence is CATSDGTGSGEQYF. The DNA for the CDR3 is TGTGCCACCAGTGATGGGACAGGGTCCGGCGAGCAGTACTTC.